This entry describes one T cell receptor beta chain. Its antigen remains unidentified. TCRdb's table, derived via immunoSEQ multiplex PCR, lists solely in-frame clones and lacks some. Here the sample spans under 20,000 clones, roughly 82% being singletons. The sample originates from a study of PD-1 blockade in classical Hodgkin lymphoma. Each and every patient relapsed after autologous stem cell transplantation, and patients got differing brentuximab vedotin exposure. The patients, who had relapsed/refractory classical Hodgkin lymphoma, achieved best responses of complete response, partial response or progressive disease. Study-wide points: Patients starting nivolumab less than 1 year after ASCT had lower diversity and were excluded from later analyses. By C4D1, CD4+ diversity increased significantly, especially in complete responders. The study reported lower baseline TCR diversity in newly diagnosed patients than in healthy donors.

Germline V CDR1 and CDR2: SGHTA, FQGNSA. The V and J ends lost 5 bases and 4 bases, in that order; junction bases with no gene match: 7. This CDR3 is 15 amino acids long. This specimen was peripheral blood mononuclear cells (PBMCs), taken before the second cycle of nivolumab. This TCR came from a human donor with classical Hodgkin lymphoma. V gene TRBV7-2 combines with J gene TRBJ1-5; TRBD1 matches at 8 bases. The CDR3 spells CASSPEDRANQPQHF. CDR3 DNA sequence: TGTGCCAGCAGCCCGGAGGACAGGGCAAATCAGCCCCAGCATTTT.